The clone carrying this T cell receptor beta chain is categorized as medium-sized (0.01 to 0.1%). The repertoire was sequenced with immunoSEQ multiplex PCR; TCRdb's copy has only in-frame clones and lacks some. Of around 85,000 clones in the sample, approximately 91% were seen once. This entry belongs to a study of identifying expanded T cells in peripheral blood. The V end was cut by 10 bases, the J end by 4 bases, with 14 bases between. CDR3 length equals 14 residues. Germline V gene lookup returns CDR1 MNHNS and CDR2 SASEGT. Input material: blood. The chain joins TRBV6-1 to TRBJ1-6, with D tentatively TRBD1 (5 bases). The receptor comes from a person aged 18-70 years in good health. The CDR3 DNA reads TGTGCCACCAACCCGGGACCATATAATTCACCCCTCCACTTT. Amino acid sequence: CATNPGPYNSPLHF.